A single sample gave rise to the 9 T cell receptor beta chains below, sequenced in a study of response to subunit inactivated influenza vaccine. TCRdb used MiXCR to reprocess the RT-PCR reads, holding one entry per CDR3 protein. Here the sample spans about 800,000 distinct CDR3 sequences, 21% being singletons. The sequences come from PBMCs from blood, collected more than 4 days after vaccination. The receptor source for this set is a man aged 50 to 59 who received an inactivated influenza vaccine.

CDR3 loop: CASSPDRLDNSPLHF. In nucleotides, the CDR3 is TGTGCCAGCAGCCCCGACAGGCTCGATAATTCACCCCTCCACTTT. The chain employs TRBV3-1 and TRBJ1-6; tentatively, D is TRBD1 (6 bases). The V end was cut by 4 bases, the J end by 5 bases, with 12 bases between. The CDR3 length is 15 residues. Germline loops: CDR1 LGHDT, CDR2 YNNKEL (reference sequence).

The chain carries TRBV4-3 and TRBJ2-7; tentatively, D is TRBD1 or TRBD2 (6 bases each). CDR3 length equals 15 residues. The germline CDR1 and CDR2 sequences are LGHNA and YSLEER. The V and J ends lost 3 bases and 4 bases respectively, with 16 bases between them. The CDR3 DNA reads TGCGCCAGCAGCCAGGCCGCCGGGGGCTGGTACGAGCAGTACTTC. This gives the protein CASSQAAGGWYEQYF.

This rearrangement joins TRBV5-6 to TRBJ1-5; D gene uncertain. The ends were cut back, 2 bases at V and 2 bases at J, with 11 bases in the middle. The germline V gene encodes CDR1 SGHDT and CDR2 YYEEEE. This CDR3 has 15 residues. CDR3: CASSFGRQRNQPQHF. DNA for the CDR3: TGTGCCAGCAGCTTTGGCCGGCAGCGCAATCAGCCCCAGCATTTT. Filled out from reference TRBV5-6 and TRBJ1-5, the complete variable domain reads DAGVTQSPTHLIKTRGQQVTLRCSPKSGHDTVSWYQQALGQGPQFIFQYYEEEERQRGNFPDRFSGHQFPNYSSELNVNALLLGDSALYLCASSFGRQRNQPQHFGDGTRLSIL.

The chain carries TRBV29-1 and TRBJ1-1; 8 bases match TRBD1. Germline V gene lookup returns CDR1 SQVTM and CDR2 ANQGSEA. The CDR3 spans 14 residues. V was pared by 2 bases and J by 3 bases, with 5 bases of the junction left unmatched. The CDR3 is CSVERAGGYTEAFF. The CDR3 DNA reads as TGCAGCGTTGAAAGGGCAGGGGGCTACACTGAAGCTTTCTTT.

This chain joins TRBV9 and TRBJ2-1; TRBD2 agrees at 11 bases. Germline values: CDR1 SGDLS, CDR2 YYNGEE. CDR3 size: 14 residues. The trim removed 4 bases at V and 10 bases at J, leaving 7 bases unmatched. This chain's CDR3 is CASSNLGLAVEQFF. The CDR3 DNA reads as TGTGCCAGCAGCAACCTGGGACTAGCGGTAGAGCAGTTCTTC.

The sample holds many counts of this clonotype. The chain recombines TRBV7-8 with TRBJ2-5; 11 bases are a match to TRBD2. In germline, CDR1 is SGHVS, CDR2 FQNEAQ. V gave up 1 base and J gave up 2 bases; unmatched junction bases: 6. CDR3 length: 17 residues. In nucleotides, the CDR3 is TGTGCCAGCAGCTTAGACATGGGACTAGCGGATCAAGAGACCCAGTACTTC. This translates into CASSLDMGLADQETQYF.

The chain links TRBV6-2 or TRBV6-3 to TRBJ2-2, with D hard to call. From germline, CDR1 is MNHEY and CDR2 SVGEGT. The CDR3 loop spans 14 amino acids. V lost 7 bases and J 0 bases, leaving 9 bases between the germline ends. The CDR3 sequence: CASIALTNTGELFF. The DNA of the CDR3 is TGTGCCAGCATCGCGCTTACGAACACCGGGGAGCTGTTTTTT.

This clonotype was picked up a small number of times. The CDR3 region has the DNA TGTGCCAGCAGTACTAGCGGCCCGAGCGGTGAGCAGTTCTTC. The encoded protein is CASSTSGPSGEQFF. The chain uses TRBV6-2 or TRBV6-3 and TRBJ2-1; 8 bases match TRBD2. There are 14 residues in the CDR3. Germline CDR1 and CDR2: MNHEY and SVGEGT. Trimming took 5 bases from V and 9 from J; bases not matched to a gene: 9.

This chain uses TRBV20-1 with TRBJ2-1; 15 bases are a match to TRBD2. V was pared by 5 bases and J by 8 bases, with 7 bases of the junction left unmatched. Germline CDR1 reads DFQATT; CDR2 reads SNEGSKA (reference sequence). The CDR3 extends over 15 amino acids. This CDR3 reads CSAWTSGRGEHEQFF. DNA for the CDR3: TGCAGTGCTTGGACTAGCGGGAGGGGGGAACATGAGCAGTTCTTC.